The following is a TCR beta chain sequence with its context. Some clones are missing from TCRdb's copy, which holds only in-frame ones; the method was immunoSEQ multiplex PCR. This table holds roughly 2,500,000 clones, 93% found once. CDR3 size: 12 residues. Germline CDR1 reads SQVTM; CDR2 reads ANQGSEA. V was clipped by 6 bases and J by 9 bases; unmatched bases: 8. The data were obtained in a study of shared clonotypes between healthy human individuals. Sequenced sample: naive CD4+ T cells from PBMCs. Subset specified: CD45RA+ positively selected. The receptor was derived from a man younger than 35 in good health. Some clones in this sample may be carry-over from other donors' samples. This sequence joins TRBV29-1 and TRBJ2-7; TRBD1 aligns across 10 bases. CDR3 nucleotides: TGCAGCGTCGAAACTCGGACAGGGGGGCAGTACTTC. Its protein is CSVETRTGGQYF.